The 32 T cell receptor beta chains below were found in one sample sequenced in a study of shared clonotypes between healthy human individuals (dated by TCRdb to 2019 to 2021). Library generation was performed with the immunoSEQ multiplex PCR assay. The table comes from immuneACCESS by way of TCRdb, which keeps in-frame sequences with V and J called. Part of the clones is missing from these tables; in studies checked, under half for an unresolved V gene and the rest for unknown reasons. This sample holds over a million clones; 75% to 85% were observed only once. The top ten constitute roughly 0.56% of the sample. Input material: memory CD4+ T cells from PBMCs. The cell subset or site label corresponds to: CD45RA-negative fraction. These receptors were taken from a young man in good health. Some clones in this sample may be carry-over from other donors' samples.

The chain joins TRBV28 to TRBJ1-2; D is unresolved. The CDR3 consists of 11 residues. V was shortened by 6 bases and J by 9 bases, with 11 bases between the two germline ends. Germline V lookup: CDR1 MDHEN, CDR2 SYDVKM. The CDR3 here is CASRSEGSYTF. The DNA for the CDR3 is TGTGCCAGCAGGTCCGAGGGTAGCTACACCTTC.

This clone showed up just a few times. This chain uses TRBV28 with TRBJ2-7; D unresolved. The CDR3 has 11 amino acids. Germline CDR1 is MDHEN and CDR2 is SYDVKM. V dropped 8 bases and J dropped 7 bases, with 12 bases sitting between them. The CDR3 is CASGGMEEQYF. As DNA, the CDR3 is TGTGCCAGCGGTGGGATGGAGGAGCAGTACTTC.

This clone has more than one count but fewer than ten. This chain uses TRBV19 with TRBJ1-2; D is possibly TRBD1 (5 bases). This CDR3 is built from 15 residues. CDR1 is LNHDA, CDR2 SQIVND, per germline (reference sequence). The V end was cut by 6 bases, the J end by 1 base, with 15 bases between. The CDR3 DNA sequence: TGTGCCAGTAGCTCCTCCCTGACAGTTAACTATGGCTACACCTTC. It is translated as CASSSSLTVNYGYTF.

The chain combines TRBV6-5 with TRBJ2-7, with D hard to call. V was trimmed by 2 bases and J by 0 bases, leaving 14 bases between them. This CDR3 region has 16 residues. Germline CDR1 reads MNHEY; CDR2 reads SVGAGI. This CDR3 reads CASSYRDGSGSYEQYF. CDR3 sequence (DNA): TGTGCCAGCAGTTACCGCGACGGATCCGGCTCCTACGAGCAGTACTTC.

This chain uses TRBV29-1 with TRBJ2-1; 8 bases map to TRBD1. This CDR3 has 16 residues. J gave up 0 bases and V 2 bases, and 6 bases lay outside the gene matches. Germline CDR1 reads SQVTM; CDR2 reads ANQGSEA. The CDR3 DNA sequence: TGCAGCGTTGAACCCGGGACAGGACACTCCTACAATGAGCAGTTCTTC. It specifies CSVEPGTGHSYNEQFF.

This chain joins TRBV5-1 and TRBJ2-1; D gene uncertain. Germline CDR1 SGHRS, CDR2 YFSETQ. V was pared by 0 bases and J by 10 bases, with 11 bases between. The CDR3 runs 13 residues. CDR3 protein: CASSLDTTQEQFF. The DNA for the CDR3 is TGCGCCAGCAGCTTGGACACGACCCAGGAGCAGTTCTTC. Supplemented by reference TRBV5-1 and TRBJ2-1, the full variable domain reads KAGVTQTPRYLIKTRGQQVTLSCSPISGHRSVSWYQQTPGQGLQFLFEYFSETQRNKGNFPGRFSGRQFSNSRSEMNVSTLELGDSALYLCASSLDTTQEQFFGPGTRLTVL.

The rearrangement joins TRBV6-5 to TRBJ2-3, with a weak D call TRBD2 (5 bases). The germline V gene encodes CDR1 MNHEY and CDR2 SVGAGI. This CDR3 comprises 13 residues. Trimming pared 5 bases from V and 8 bases from J, leaving 14 bases between. CDR3 residues: CASSEFRGGTQYF. CDR3 nucleotides: TGTGCCAGCAGTGAATTCCGCGGAGGTACGCAGTATTTT.

Note on this clone: This sample includes further DNA sequences coding for the same CDR3. The V call is TRBV5-6, the J call TRBJ2-4, with D maybe TRBD1 (5 bases). The V end lost 3 bases, the J end lost 1 base, and 8 bases lay between the germline ends. Germline CDR1 SGHDT, CDR2 YYEEEE. There are 14 residues in the CDR3. The chain's CDR3 is CASSSRVAKNIQYF. As DNA, the CDR3 is TGTGCCAGCAGCTCCAGGGTGGCCAAAAACATTCAGTACTTC.

This chain links TRBV9 with TRBJ2-1; D perhaps matches TRBD2 (6 bases). V shed 4 bases and J shed 6 bases, with 14 bases lying between them. From germline, CDR1 is SGDLS and CDR2 YYNGEE. The CDR3 loop spans 14 amino acids. For the CDR3, the DNA is TGTGCCAGCAGCCCCGAGACTAGAATCAATGAGCAGTTCTTC. Translating gives CASSPETRINEQFF. Variable domain in full (rest from reference TRBV9 and TRBJ2-1): DSGVTQTPKHLITATGQRVTLRCSPRSGDLSVYWYQQSLDQGLQFLIQYYNGEERAKGNILERFSAQQFPDLHSELNLSSLELGDSALYFCASSPETRINEQFFGPGTRLTVL.

The genes are TRBV4-1 and TRBJ1-2; D may be TRBD1 (5 bases). This CDR3 has 13 amino acids. The V end was cut by 4 bases, the J end by 13 bases, with 19 bases between. CDR1 is MGHRA and CDR2 is YSYEKL in the germline V gene. The CDR3 is CASSPSARDGGTF. The DNA for the CDR3 is TGCGCCAGCAGCCCCTCCGCCAGGGATGGGGGCACCTTC.

This clone was picked up a small number of times. The V call is TRBV6-5, the J call TRBJ2-7, with 9 positions matching TRBD2. V shed 9 bases and J 3 bases; nucleotides not matched to a gene: 12. Germline V CDR1 and CDR2: MNHEY, SVGAGI. CDR3 size: 15 residues. CDR3 DNA sequence: TGTGCCAGTAGATTTAGCGGGAGATGGGGCTACGAGCAGTACTTC. Amino acid sequence: CASRFSGRWGYEQYF.

The chain joins TRBV1 to TRBJ1-2; TRBD1, the table's D call, lacks a check against the DNA. TRBV1 is designated a pseudogene. The CDR3 is 16 residues long. CDR3 residues: CTSSYKDRTINYGYTF. The CDR3 DNA follows: TGCACCAGCAGCTACAAGGACAGGACGATTAACTATGGCTACACCTTC.

This clone was seen more than once but under ten times. This sequence joins TRBV5-4 and TRBJ1-2; tentative D call: TRBD1 (6 bases). The CDR3 loop spans 14 amino acids. The ends were cut back, 6 bases at V and 0 bases at J, with 12 bases in the middle. Germline assignment: CDR1 SGHNT and CDR2 YYREEE (reference sequence). CDR3 loop: CASTPDRTNYGYTF. The CDR3 bases are TGTGCCAGCACCCCGGACAGAACTAACTATGGCTACACCTTC.

This clone is a singleton in its sample. The rearrangement joins TRBV6-5 to TRBJ1-5; D unresolved. Looked up from germline, CDR1 is MNHEY and CDR2 is SVGAGI. V shed 6 bases and J shed 6 bases, with 12 bases lying between them. CDR3 length: 13 amino acids. CDR3 DNA sequence: TGTGCCAGCAGCTTCCCCGGCGGTCAGCCCCAGCATTTT. This sequence encodes CASSFPGGQPQHF.

This clone showed up just a few times. The chain has TRBV6-1 and TRBJ2-4; no clear D. Germline values: CDR1 MNHNS, CDR2 SASEGT. Deletions cut 7 bases from V and 8 bases from J, with 18 bases between. This CDR3 has 14 residues. The CDR3 coding sequence is TGTGCCAGCACCCCGGACGGCGTCTTTGACATTCAGTACTTC. Translation: CASTPDGVFDIQYF.

The genes are TRBV5-6 and TRBJ1-5; D gene ambiguous. V shed 4 bases and J shed 4 bases, with 12 bases lying between them. Looked up from germline, CDR1 is SGHDT and CDR2 is YYEEEE. This CDR3 contains 14 residues. The CDR3 sequence is CASSQRSGNQPQHF. CDR3 DNA sequence: TGTGCCAGCAGCCAACGGTCGGGAAATCAGCCCCAGCATTTT.

The chain combines TRBV29-1 with TRBJ2-1; 10 bases map to TRBD2. Germline CDR1 is SQVTM and CDR2 is ANQGSEA. The CDR3 length is 16 residues. V shed 6 bases and J 7 bases; nucleotides not matched to a gene: 15. The CDR3 is CSVGTPLAGDNNEQFF. DNA for the CDR3: TGCAGCGTCGGAACCCCTCTAGCGGGAGATAATAATGAGCAGTTCTTC.

The chain joins TRBV7-3 to TRBJ1-2; no firm D call. Germline CDR1 is SGHTA and CDR2 is FQGTGA. This CDR3 contains 14 residues. V was trimmed by 6 bases and J by 4 bases, leaving 15 bases between them. CDR3 residues: CASRPVFGSYGYTF. DNA of the CDR3: TGTGCCAGCAGGCCAGTGTTCGGTAGCTATGGCTACACCTTC.

The rearrangement joins TRBV11-1 to TRBJ2-1, with 8 nucleotides matching TRBD2. The CDR3 consists of 15 residues. Trimming at V came to 5 bases and at J to 9 bases, leaving 12 bases not matched to a gene. The germline CDR1 and CDR2 sequences are SGHAT and FQDESV (reference sequence). CDR3 nucleotides: TGTGCCAGCAGCCCCCACGGAGCGGGAGACGGTGAGCAGTTCTTC. Residues: CASSPHGAGDGEQFF.

This clone showed up just once. The rearrangement uses TRBV5-1 and TRBJ1-4; 9 positions match TRBD1. V trimming: 6 bases; J trimming: 7 bases; junction bases outside the gene matches: 4. Germline V gene lookup returns CDR1 SGHRS and CDR2 YFSETQ. This CDR3 is built from 13 residues. CDR3 in amino acids: CASKQGALEKLFF. The CDR3 nucleotides read TGCGCCAGCAAACAGGGGGCGCTTGAAAAACTGTTTTTT.

The genes are TRBV28 and TRBJ1-2, with D possibly matching TRBD1 (5 bases). The CDR3 covers 16 residues. V lost 4 bases to trimming and J lost 5 bases, with 20 bases between them. Looked up from germline, CDR1 is MDHEN and CDR2 is SYDVKM. The CDR3 coding sequence is TGTGCCAGCAGTTCCTACCCACGGGGCGACACTTATGGCTACACCTTC. Encoded protein: CASSSYPRGDTYGYTF.

The chain is built from TRBV7-9 and TRBJ1-3; D remains unclear. The CDR3 is made up of 15 amino acids. V lost 3 bases and J lost 0, with 9 bases in between. CDR1 is SEHNR, CDR2 FQNEAQ, per germline (reference sequence). The CDR3 protein is CASSFVNSSGNTIYF. In DNA form, the CDR3 reads TGTGCCAGCAGCTTCGTGAATTCCTCTGGAAACACCATATATTTT.

The rearrangement links TRBV7-6 to TRBJ2-5; D is undetermined. Trimming removed 4 bases from V and 2 bases from J, with 5 bases in between. CDR3 length: 12 amino acids. Germline assignment: CDR1 SGHVS and CDR2 FNYEAQ. DNA of the CDR3: TGTGCCAGCAGCTACTTACAAGAGACCCAGTACTTC. This translates into CASSYLQETQYF.

The chain employs TRBV4-1 and TRBJ2-7; 10 bases fit TRBD2. V was clipped by 3 bases and J by 2 bases; unmatched bases: 16. Germline V gene data show CDR1 as MGHRA and CDR2 as YSYEKL. This CDR3 has 19 amino acids. The CDR3 nucleotides read TGCGCCAGCAGCCAGTTCGAGGTTTTAGCGGGAGGAACCCCCTACGAGCAGTACTTC. It is translated as CASSQFEVLAGGTPYEQYF.

The CDR3 region is CATSAVADLGYNEQFF. The CDR3, as DNA: TGTGCCACCTCAGCGGTAGCGGACCTCGGCTACAATGAGCAGTTCTTC. The J gene is TRBJ2-1, the V gene TRBV10-3, with a weak D call TRBD2 (6 bases). Germline CDR1 ENHRY, CDR2 SYGVKD. V lost 10 bases to trimming and J lost 3 bases, with 22 bases between them. The CDR3 is made up of 16 amino acids.

The chain has TRBV5-4 and TRBJ2-3; D is possibly TRBD2 (6 bases). CDR3 length equals 14 residues. V was shortened by 4 bases and J by 3 bases, with 12 bases between the two germline ends. Germline V gene sequence: CDR1 SGHNT, CDR2 YYREEE (reference sequence). The CDR3 here is CASSPPGLTDTQYF. Written as DNA, the CDR3 is TGTGCCAGCAGCCCTCCCGGACTAACAGATACGCAGTATTTT.

V gene TRBV18 combines with J gene TRBJ2-7, with unresolved D. Germline values: CDR1 KGHSH, CDR2 LQKENI. The V end lost 3 bases, the J end lost 0 bases, and 12 bases lay between the germline ends. This CDR3 is built from 15 residues. In DNA, the CDR3 is TGTGCCAGCTCACCGTGGCAGGAAAGCTCCTACGAGCAGTACTTC. It encodes CASSPWQESSYEQYF.

The V call is TRBV12-5, the J call TRBJ2-5, with 7 bases lining up with TRBD1. Germline V gene data show CDR1 as LGHNT and CDR2 as FRNRAP. This CDR3 spans 13 amino acids. The V gene end was trimmed by 3 bases and the J gene end by 11 bases; junction bases not matched to a gene: 9. CDR3 residues: CASGFPGDRVQYF. For the CDR3, the DNA is TGTGCTAGTGGTTTCCCCGGAGACAGGGTTCAGTACTTC.

The chain uses TRBV20-1 and TRBJ1-1; unclear D gene. Per germline, CDR1 DFQATT and CDR2 SNEGSKA (reference sequence). This CDR3 comprises 11 residues. Trimming took 6 bases from V and 7 from J, leaving 12 bases between them. CDR3 DNA: TGCAGTGCCCCCGGGCCGCTTGAAGCTTTCTTT. Residues: CSAPGPLEAFF.

The chain has TRBV18 and TRBJ1-3, with D perhaps TRBD1 (6 bases). CDR1 and CDR2 from the germline V gene are KGHSH and LQKENI. CDR3 length equals 16 residues. V was clipped by 6 bases and J by 0 bases, with 15 bases between them. CDR3 sequence (DNA): TGTGCCAGCTCGTATCAGAGGGGGACCTCTGGAAACACCATATATTTT. Amino acids: CASSYQRGTSGNTIYF.

The chain's CDR3 is CASSSEGRTEAFF. Written as DNA, the CDR3 is TGTGCCAGCAGCTCCGAGGGACGGACTGAAGCTTTCTTT. The chain couples TRBV5-4 to TRBJ1-1; D is perhaps TRBD1 (5 bases). This CDR3 is built from 13 residues. Per germline, CDR1 SGHNT and CDR2 YYREEE (reference sequence). The V gene lost 3 bases and the J gene lost 5 bases, with 11 bases spanning the gap.

The J gene is TRBJ2-1, the V gene TRBV2; D is ambiguous. This CDR3 has 14 residues. Germline CDR1 reads SNHLY; CDR2 reads FYNNEI. Between the trimmed V and J ends, which lost 2 bases and 4 bases, there was a span of 9 bases. The CDR3: CASSELVLYNEQFF. DNA of the CDR3: TGTGCCAGCAGTGAATTGGTCCTTTACAATGAGCAGTTCTTC. The whole variable domain, filled in from reference TRBV2 and TRBJ2-1, reads EPEVTQTPSHQVTQMGQEVILRCVPISNHLYFYWYRQILGQKVEFLVSFYNNEISEKSEIFDDQFSVERPDGSNFTLKIRSTKLEDSAMYFCASSELVLYNEQFFGPGTRLTVL.